Presented here are 30 T cell receptor beta chains from one specimen sequenced in a study of spatial heterogeneity in lung cancer. Time point meaning: sample taken at primary tumor resection. Sequencing covered unsorted whole RNA taken from tumor, nontumor lung or frozen PBMC. A single record per CDR3 protein comes from TCRdb applying MiXCR to the 5' RACE reads. The data contain more than 45,000 distinct CDR3 sequences, roughly 5% of them singletons. Specimen: PBMCs, collected at surgery. Every receptor here comes from a male donor with early-stage non-small cell lung cancer.

This clonotype turned up a few times. The CDR3 is CASSFRFGLANTEAFF. Written as DNA, the CDR3 is TGCGCCAGCAGCTTCAGGTTCGGACTCGCGAACACTGAAGCTTTCTTT. The chain has TRBV5-1 and TRBJ1-1; unclear D gene. Trimming removed 2 bases from V and 1 base from J, with 15 bases in between. Germline CDR1 and CDR2: SGHRS and YFSETQ. The CDR3 covers 16 residues.

This clonotype was seen ten or more times. J is TRBJ1-1 and V is TRBV10-3; D is uncertain. V was shortened by 6 bases and J by 0 bases, with 8 bases between the two germline ends. The CDR3 runs to 13 residues. CDR1 ENHRY and CDR2 SYGVKD come from the germline V gene. CDR3 in amino acids: CAIRITLNTEAFF. The CDR3 DNA reads TGTGCCATCAGGATCACACTGAACACTGAAGCTTTCTTT.

This clonotype was seen at least ten times. The chain uses TRBV20-1 and TRBJ2-1, with D perhaps matching TRBD2 (6 bases). This CDR3 comprises 15 residues. Per germline, CDR1 DFQATT and CDR2 SNEGSKA (reference sequence). Trimming shortened V by 5 bases and J by 8 bases, and 22 bases separated the two germline ends. The CDR3 sequence: CSARDRTTAGDEQFF. The CDR3 nucleotides read TGCAGTGCTCGGGATCGGACTACTGCGGGTGATGAGCAGTTCTTC.

This clonotype was recorded many times. V usage is TRBV4-1 and J usage is TRBJ2-5; 9 bases align to TRBD2. In germline, CDR1 is MGHRA, CDR2 YSYEKL. The CDR3 sequence is 16 residues long. With 4 bases clipped from V and 4 bases from J, the junction kept 10 bases outside the gene matches. CDR3 in amino acids: CASSRVHGGRGETQYF. The CDR3 bases are TGCGCCAGCAGCCGAGTTCATGGCGGGAGGGGAGAGACCCAGTACTTC.

This clonotype was recorded at least ten times. The chain couples TRBV20-1 to TRBJ2-7; D may be TRBD2 (5 bases). CDR1 is DFQATT, CDR2 SNEGSKA, per germline (reference sequence). The CDR3 has 13 amino acids. V was cut by 0 bases and J by 4 bases, with 10 bases left in between. The CDR3 protein is CSARDLTNYEQYF. CDR3 sequence (DNA): TGCAGTGCTAGAGATTTGACTAATTACGAGCAGTACTTC.

There are a few counts of this clonotype. V usage is TRBV7-6 and J usage is TRBJ2-2, with 9 bases that match TRBD2. This CDR3 has 17 residues. CDR1 and CDR2 (germline): SGHVS, FNYEAQ. Losses at the gene ends were 5 bases for V and 4 bases for J; bases not matched to a gene: 11. For the CDR3, the DNA is TGTGCCAGCAGCCTCCGGGGCGGGAGGGCCCTCACCGGGGAGCTGTTTTTT. This encodes CASSLRGGRALTGELFF.

This clonotype was found many times. The chain combines TRBV7-9 with TRBJ2-5; 7 nucleotides line up with TRBD2. There are 13 residues in the CDR3. Trimming at V came to 4 bases and at J to 1 base, leaving 0 bases not matched to a gene. Per germline, CDR1 SEHNR and CDR2 FQNEAQ (reference sequence). CDR3 sequence (DNA): TGTGCCAGCAGCTGGACTAGCCAAGAGACCCAGTACTTC. Translated: CASSWTSQETQYF.

This clonotype showed up many times. The chain recombines TRBV11-2 with TRBJ2-1; 10 bases map to TRBD2. Germline values: CDR1 SGHAT, CDR2 FQNNGV. The CDR3 has 19 amino acids. V shed 3 bases, J shed 0 bases, and the junction held 11 bases outside the gene matches. The CDR3 DNA reads TGTGCCAGCAGCTTCAATGGGGCTAGCGGGAGCTTCTCCTACAATGAGCAGTTCTTC. It specifies CASSFNGASGSFSYNEQFF.

This clonotype has at least ten counts. V and J are TRBV5-1 and TRBJ2-7; D gene uncertain. V lost 0 bases and J lost 3, with 10 bases in between. The CDR3 is 14 amino acids. Germline lookup yields CDR1 SGHRS and CDR2 YFSETQ. CDR3 loop: CASSLAGRLYEQYF. CDR3 bases: TGCGCCAGCAGCTTGGCCGGACGACTCTACGAGCAGTACTTC.

This clonotype appeared many times. The gene calls are TRBV20-1 and TRBJ1-3; D is unclear. This CDR3 contains 14 residues. Trimming pared 0 bases from V and 1 base from J, leaving 7 bases between. Per the germline V gene, CDR1 is DFQATT and CDR2 is SNEGSKA (reference sequence). The CDR3 loop is CSARDYFSGNTIYF. CDR3 DNA sequence: TGCAGTGCTAGAGACTACTTTTCTGGAAACACCATATATTTT.

Ten or more counts support this clonotype. The chain's CDR3 is CASSPGAGAYNEQFF. CDR3 coding DNA: TGTGCCAGCAGCCCCGGAGCGGGGGCCTACAATGAGCAGTTCTTC. The V call is TRBV7-2, the J call TRBJ2-1; the match to TRBD2 covers 8 bases. V shed 5 bases, J shed 2 bases, and the junction held 5 bases outside the gene matches. Germline V gene sequence: CDR1 SGHTA, CDR2 FQGNSA. The CDR3 extends over 15 amino acids.

The chain uses TRBV6-5 and TRBJ2-3; D could derive from TRBD1 or TRBD2 (5 bases each). Germline lookup yields CDR1 MNHEY and CDR2 SVGAGI. V lost 6 bases, J lost 2 bases, and 12 bases lay in between. This CDR3 is built from 14 residues. Here the CDR3 reads CASRGRMATDTQYF. For the CDR3, the DNA is TGTGCCAGCAGGGGACGGATGGCCACAGATACGCAGTATTTT.

This clonotype was found many times. The CDR3: CASSLGLAGDEQYF. The CDR3 DNA is TGCGCCAGCAGCTTGGGACTAGCGGGAGACGAGCAGTACTTC. The V gene is TRBV5-1, the J gene TRBJ2-7; 12 bases are shared with TRBD2. Germline CDR1 is SGHRS and CDR2 is YFSETQ. Unmatched junction bases numbered 0, after V lost 0 bases and J lost 5 bases. The CDR3 length is 14 residues.

This clonotype was detected ten times or more. The rearrangement joins TRBV3-1 to TRBJ2-5; 10 nucleotides align to TRBD2. The CDR3 is 14 amino acids. Germline V gene lookup returns CDR1 LGHDT and CDR2 YNNKEL (reference sequence). The V and J ends lost 5 bases and 9 bases, in that order; junction bases with no gene match: 9. The CDR3 loop is CASSTGTSVRSQYF. DNA of the CDR3: TGTGCCAGCAGCACCGGGACTAGCGTTAGGTCCCAGTACTTC.

Ten or more counts support this clonotype. The chain links TRBV27 to TRBJ2-1; possibly TRBD1 for D (7 bases). The CDR3 is 15 amino acids. Germline CDR1 and CDR2: MNHEY and SMNVEV (reference sequence). Trimming removed 6 bases from V and 6 bases from J, with 18 bases in between. As DNA, the CDR3 is TGTGCCAGCAGAGTGGGGCAGGGGGGTATCAATGAGCAGTTCTTC. Amino acid sequence: CASRVGQGGINEQFF.

This clonotype was observed at least ten times. This chain joins TRBV12-3 or TRBV12-4 and TRBJ2-2; tentative D call: TRBD2 (6 bases). The CDR3 is 16 residues long. V was cut by 4 bases and J by 5 bases, with 17 bases left in between. The CDR3 is CASSYSPWGTTGELFF. CDR3 nucleotides: TGTGCCAGCAGTTATAGCCCGTGGGGGACTACCGGGGAGCTGTTTTTT.

This clonotype occurred many times. This chain uses TRBV25-1 with TRBJ1-2; tentative D call: TRBD1 (6 bases). The CDR3 is 16 residues long. Germline-derived CDR1 and CDR2 are MGHDK and SYGVNS. V was pared by 1 base and J by 4 bases, with 16 bases between. For the CDR3, the DNA is TGTGCCAGCAGTGAATCCACAGGGTCAAAGGGCTATGGCTACACCTTC. Translated, it gives CASSESTGSKGYGYTF.

CDR3 nucleotide sequence: TGCAGCGCTAGGACTAGCGTAAATACGCAGTATTTT. Amino acid sequence: CSARTSVNTQYF. This chain joins TRBV29-1 and TRBJ2-3; 9 nucleotides align to TRBD2. The CDR3 extends over 12 amino acids. V shed 7 bases, J shed 7 bases, and the junction held 6 bases outside the gene matches. From germline, CDR1 is SQVTM and CDR2 ANQGSEA.

This clonotype was seen more than once but under ten times. The chain recombines TRBV29-1 with TRBJ2-2; TRBD2 agrees at 16 bases. J gave up 6 bases and V 6 bases, and 4 bases lay outside the gene matches. The germline V gene encodes CDR1 SQVTM and CDR2 ANQGSEA. This CDR3 is built from 15 residues. Here the CDR3 reads CSVTGTSGRAGELFF. As DNA, the CDR3 is TGCAGCGTGACCGGGACTAGCGGGAGGGCCGGGGAGCTGTTTTTT.

The sample holds many counts of this clonotype. The chain recombines TRBV27 with TRBJ1-6; D unclear. This CDR3 has 16 amino acids. Germline V gene lookup returns CDR1 MNHEY and CDR2 SMNVEV (reference sequence). Between the trimmed V and J ends, which lost 5 bases and 1 base, there was a span of 12 bases. The CDR3 DNA reads as TGTGCCAGCAGTCCGCTGGTTGCGTCCTATAATTCACCCCTCCACTTT. Protein product: CASSPLVASYNSPLHF.

This clonotype was counted ten times or more. V gene TRBV7-2 combines with J gene TRBJ2-2; no definite D call. Germline values: CDR1 SGHTA, CDR2 FQGNSA. There are 13 residues in the CDR3. Trimming took 1 base from V and 8 from J, leaving 8 bases between them. CDR3 DNA sequence: TGTGCCAGCAGCTTAGGTGTGGCAGGGGAGCTGTTTTTT. As protein: CASSLGVAGELFF.

This clonotype was counted ten times or more. This sequence joins TRBV7-2 and TRBJ2-7; tentatively, D is TRBD1 (6 bases). This CDR3 contains 15 residues. Germline CDR1 is SGHTA and CDR2 is FQGNSA. V lost 2 bases and J lost 0, with 11 bases in between. The CDR3 loop is CASSLPTGFSYEQYF. CDR3 sequence (DNA): TGTGCCAGCAGCTTACCGACAGGCTTCTCCTACGAGCAGTACTTC.

This clonotype was detected many times. V usage is TRBV29-1 and J usage is TRBJ2-7; 8 positions agree with TRBD2. J lost 6 bases, V lost 4 bases, and 11 bases had no gene match. The germline V gene encodes CDR1 SQVTM and CDR2 ANQGSEA. The CDR3 has 14 residues. The CDR3 DNA sequence: TGCAGCGTTGGGGCTCGGGGGGGGTTTTCCGAGCAGTACTTC. It is translated as CSVGARGGFSEQYF.

This clonotype was seen repeatedly, ten times or more. V and J are TRBV5-1 and TRBJ2-7; 12 bases align to TRBD1. Trimming removed 4 bases from V and 5 bases from J; junction bases left unmatched: 4. Per germline, CDR1 SGHRS and CDR2 YFSETQ. The CDR3 loop spans 14 amino acids. The CDR3 reads CASSPGQGANEQYF. In DNA form, the CDR3 reads TGCGCCAGCAGCCCGGGACAGGGGGCGAACGAGCAGTACTTC.

This clonotype was recorded many times. The chain joins TRBV5-1 to TRBJ2-5; D is unclear. The CDR3 length is 12 residues. Trimming shortened V by 3 bases and J by 5 bases, and 8 bases separated the two germline ends. The V gene's germline CDR1 is SGHRS and CDR2 YFSETQ. CDR3: CASSYERETQYF. The CDR3 DNA reads TGCGCCAGCAGCTATGAACGGGAGACCCAGTACTTC. The variable domain in full, with the rest retrieved from reference TRBV5-1 and TRBJ2-5, is KAGVTQTPRYLIKTRGQQVTLSCSPISGHRSVSWYQQTPGQGLQFLFEYFSETQRNKGNFPGRFSGRQFSNSRSEMNVSTLELGDSALYLCASSYERETQYFGPGTRLLVL.

The table lists this clonotype with many counts. The chain recombines TRBV5-5 with TRBJ2-3; D is undetermined. CDR1 is SGHKS, CDR2 YYEKEE, per germline (reference sequence). CDR3 length: 12 amino acids. V dropped 4 bases and J dropped 6 bases, with 9 bases sitting between them. The CDR3 DNA is TGTGCCAGCAGCCCCCTTGTGGATACGCAGTATTTT. The encoded protein is CASSPLVDTQYF.

This clonotype was observed many times. This chain joins TRBV10-1 and TRBJ2-3; D possibly corresponds to TRBD2 (6 bases). V lost 5 bases to trimming and J lost 3 bases, with 12 bases between them. CDR1 and CDR2 (germline): WNHNN, SYGVQD (reference sequence). The CDR3 totals 14 residues. The CDR3 DNA follows: TGCGCCAGCAGTTTAGCGGATGTAACAGATACGCAGTATTTT. Residues: CASSLADVTDTQYF.

Ten or more counts support this clonotype. The chain combines TRBV3-1 with TRBJ2-7; D is possibly TRBD2 (5 bases). CDR3 length: 15 residues. Between the trimmed V and J ends, which lost 3 bases and 1 base, there was a span of 13 bases. In germline, CDR1 is LGHDT, CDR2 YNNKEL (reference sequence). DNA of the CDR3: TGTGCCAGCAGCCAGAGCCTAGCTGTTTCCTACGAGCAGTACTTC. Translating gives CASSQSLAVSYEQYF.

This clonotype was observed at least ten times. CDR3 sequence: CASSLQGTGVGNTIYF. The CDR3 DNA sequence: TGTGCCAGCAGTTTACAGGGAACGGGTGTGGGAAACACCATATATTTT. The gene calls are TRBV27 and TRBJ1-3; maybe TRBD1 (5 bases). The CDR3 has 16 amino acids. CDR1 is MNHEY, CDR2 SMNVEV, per germline (reference sequence). V gave up 2 bases and J gave up 4 bases, with 15 bases separating them.

This clonotype came up many times. The chain combines TRBV7-6 with TRBJ2-3, with D maybe TRBD2 (5 bases). Trimming pared 5 bases from V and 8 bases from J, leaving 8 bases between. Germline values: CDR1 SGHVS, CDR2 FNYEAQ. The CDR3 is 11 residues long. CDR3 sequence: CASSDRGTQYF. CDR3 coding DNA: TGTGCCAGCAGCGACCGGGGTACGCAGTATTTT.